This passage covers 15 T cell receptor beta chains from one sample sequenced in a study of T cells in Graves' hyperthyroidism and ophthalmopathy. The CDR3 regions of TCR beta were amplified from RNA transcripts. First-round RT-PCR of the TCR CDR3 relied on the HTBI primer set. TCRdb ran MiXCR on the multiplex PCR reads and lists one entry per CDR3 protein. The sample shows a few hundred thousand distinct CDR3 sequences, less than 25% of them seen only once. The sequenced sample was blood. The receptors were sampled from a man aged 18 to 30 with Graves' hyperthyroidism.

The sample holds many counts of this clonotype. The chain links TRBV6-1 to TRBJ1-5; D remains unclear. The CDR3 is 14 residues long. In germline, CDR1 is MNHNS, CDR2 SASEGT. V lost 2 bases to trimming and J lost 4 bases, with 9 bases between them. CDR3 nucleotides: TGTGCCAGCAGTGAAAGGGTTGGGAATCAGCCCCAGCATTTT. As protein: CASSERVGNQPQHF.

This clonotype was detected ten times or more. The rearrangement joins TRBV28 to TRBJ1-5, with 8 nucleotides matching TRBD1. Germline CDR1 reads MDHEN; CDR2 reads SYDVKM. The CDR3 sequence is 14 residues long. V lost 2 bases and J lost 5; bases outside the gene matches: 2. The CDR3 DNA follows: TGTGCCAGCAGTTTAGGCAGGGGGCATCAGCCCCAGCATTTT. This sequence encodes CASSLGRGHQPQHF.

This clonotype occurred many times. The genes are TRBV20-1 and TRBJ1-2; no clear D. Trimming removed 7 bases from V and 5 bases from J, with 20 bases in between. Germline CDR1 reads DFQATT; CDR2 reads SNEGSKA (reference sequence). This CDR3 spans 14 amino acids. The CDR3 DNA sequence: TGCAGTGTCTTAGGCCTGGAGAAGGGTTATGGCTACACCTTC. Protein sequence: CSVLGLEKGYGYTF.

The V gene is TRBV10-1, the J gene TRBJ1-1, with TRBD1 identical over 8 bases. The CDR3 totals 14 residues. Per the germline V gene, CDR1 is WNHNN and CDR2 is SYGVQD (reference sequence). V gave up 4 bases and J gave up 5 bases; unmatched junction bases: 6. DNA for the CDR3: TGCGCCAGCAGTGCGACAGGGGTGGTGACTGAAGCTTTCTTT. The encoded protein is CASSATGVVTEAFF.

This clonotype occurred many times. The V call is TRBV6-1, the J call TRBJ2-7, with D perhaps TRBD1 (6 bases). Deletions cut 4 bases from V and 3 bases from J, with 16 bases between. The CDR3 has 15 amino acids. Germline CDR1 MNHNS, CDR2 SASEGT. CDR3 DNA sequence: TGTGCCAGCAGTGCCGAAGGGTCACAGGGCTACGAGCAGTACTTC. Translation gives CASSAEGSQGYEQYF.

The V call is TRBV6-2 or TRBV6-3, the J call TRBJ1-5; possible D gene TRBD1, 6 bases. V lost 4 bases and J 6 bases, leaving 22 bases between the germline ends. Germline assignment: CDR1 MNHEY and CDR2 SVGEGT. CDR3 length equals 17 residues. The CDR3 region is CASSFHMGGAFSQPQHF. The CDR3 DNA sequence: TGTGCCAGCAGTTTCCACATGGGGGGCGCTTTTAGTCAGCCCCAGCATTTT.

In its sample, this clonotype was seen many times. The V call is TRBV6-2 or TRBV6-3, the J call TRBJ2-5; D is perhaps TRBD1 or TRBD2 (6 bases each). Trimming cost V 6 bases and J 5 bases, with 19 bases left between them. The CDR3 totals 15 residues. Germline values: CDR1 MNHEY, CDR2 SVGEGT. CDR3 coding DNA: TGTGCCAGCAGAAACGGTGACGGGGGCCTGGAGACCCAGTACTTC. Translated, it gives CASRNGDGGLETQYF.

The CDR3 sequence: CASSNGPTGQYF. CDR3 nucleotide sequence: TGTGCCAGCAGTAACGGGCCTACAGGGCAGTACTTC. The genes are TRBV12-3 or TRBV12-4 and TRBJ2-7, with D perhaps matching TRBD1 (5 bases). Between the trimmed V and J ends, which lost 5 bases and 9 bases, there was a span of 14 bases. The CDR3 has 12 amino acids.

This clonotype was observed many times. The V call is TRBV9, the J call TRBJ2-2, with 7 nucleotides matching TRBD2. Unmatched junction bases numbered 9, after V lost 1 base and J lost 6 bases. Germline-derived CDR1 and CDR2 are SGDLS and YYNGEE. The CDR3 has 16 residues. The CDR3 protein is CASSVKARGGAGELFF. CDR3 in DNA: TGTGCCAGCAGCGTAAAGGCTCGGGGAGGGGCCGGGGAGCTGTTTTTT. Full variable domain (remainder filled in from reference TRBV9 and TRBJ2-2): DSGVTQTPKHLITATGQRVTLRCSPRSGDLSVYWYQQSLDQGLQFLIQYYNGEERAKGNILERFSAQQFPDLHSELNLSSLELGDSALYFCASSVKARGGAGELFFGEGSRLTVL.

This clonotype showed up many times. This rearrangement joins TRBV19 to TRBJ1-1; D is possibly TRBD1 (6 bases). CDR3 length: 16 residues. The germline V and J ends were trimmed by 7 bases and 2 bases, with 20 bases remaining between them. CDR1 is LNHDA and CDR2 is SQIVND in the germline V gene (reference sequence). CDR3 sequence: CASTHNVRGANTEAFF. In DNA, the CDR3 is TGTGCCAGTACTCATAACGTGAGGGGGGCTAACACTGAAGCTTTCTTT. The full variable domain, rest sourced from reference TRBV19 and TRBJ1-1, is DGGITQSPKYLFRKEGQNVTLSCEQNLNHDAMYWYRQDPGQGLRLIYYSQIVNDFQKGDIAEGYSVSREKKESFPLTVTSAQKNPTAFYLCASTHNVRGANTEAFFGQGTRLTVV.

At least ten counts were recorded for this clonotype. The CDR3 DNA reads as TGTGCCAGCAGAAGGACACAAAGGAACGGAGCCTCTGGGGCCAACGTCCTGACTTTC. Amino acids: CASRRTQRNGASGANVLTF. The chain combines TRBV2 with TRBJ2-6, with a possible D match to TRBD1 (5 bases). CDR3 length: 19 amino acids. V was clipped by 6 bases and J by 0 bases, with 21 bases between them. Per the germline V gene, CDR1 is SNHLY and CDR2 is FYNNEI.

The chain joins TRBV4-1 to TRBJ1-5, with D tentatively TRBD1 (5 bases). CDR1 MGHRA and CDR2 YSYEKL come from the germline V gene. The CDR3 is 14 residues long. V gave up 1 base and J gave up 6 bases, with 10 bases separating them. For the CDR3, the DNA is TGCGCCAGCAGCCAAGCAGGGCTCCTTCAGCCCCAGCATTTT. The encoded protein is CASSQAGLLQPQHF.

The CDR3 DNA is TGCAGCGTTAACCGGGCCCCTTGGGATACGCAGTATTTT. It is translated as CSVNRAPWDTQYF. This chain joins TRBV29-1 and TRBJ2-3; D gene uncertain. The CDR3 has 13 residues. Trimming removed 5 bases from V and 6 bases from J, with 15 bases in between. The V gene's germline CDR1 is SQVTM and CDR2 ANQGSEA.

The chain is built from TRBV29-1 and TRBJ1-1; D might be TRBD1 (6 bases). This CDR3 has 14 amino acids. The ends were cut back, 5 bases at V and 3 bases at J, with 16 bases in the middle. Germline V lookup: CDR1 SQVTM, CDR2 ANQGSEA. The CDR3 coding sequence is TGCAGCGTTAGAGTGGGGGGGGCGTACACTGAAGCTTTCTTT. It yields the protein CSVRVGGAYTEAFF.

The chain recombines TRBV24-1 with TRBJ2-5; D is ambiguous. Germline V gene lookup returns CDR1 KGHDR and CDR2 SFDVKD. The CDR3 is 12 residues long. Trimming shortened V by 9 bases and J by 5 bases, and 12 bases separated the two germline ends. The CDR3 DNA reads TGTGCCACCTCCACTTCTTGGGAGACCCAGTACTTC. Residues: CATSTSWETQYF.